The following is a T cell receptor (beta chain) sequence with its context. Its antigen is not known. This entry belongs to a study of identifying expanded T cells in peripheral blood. General study results and limits: Clone count variance between roughly 2-week samples rose with total template count.

During the collection period, no donor immune events like infections were recorded. The repertoire was sequenced with immunoSEQ multiplex PCR; TCRdb's copy has only in-frame clones and lacks some. In the table there are approximately 100,000 clones, roughly 86% of which are singletons. The J segment lost 9 bases and the V segment lost 7 bases, leaving 23 bases of the junction unmatched. The CDR3 loop spans 19 amino acids. CDR1 and CDR2 (germline): MDHEN, SYDVKM. This sequence joins TRBV28 and TRBJ2-1; the match to TRBD2 covers 11 bases. The sequenced sample consisted of blood. The sequence came from a person aged 18 to 75 in good health. The CDR3 nucleotides are TGTGCCAGCACCCGCCGTAGACTAGCGGGGCTCAGAGGGGCGGGTGAGCAGTTCTTC. Translated: CASTRRRLAGLRGAGEQFF.